Presented here are 23 T cell receptor beta chains from one specimen sequenced in a study of beta chain features in type 1 diabetes. Study-level points and caveats: All four CD4+ subsets of Type 1 diabetes patients contained TCRB CDR3s that were moderately but significantly shorter.

These receptors' targets are unknown. What was sequenced were expressed TCRB transcripts, since all of the isolated RNA had been reverse transcribed. Sequencing was performed with immunoSEQ multiplex PCR; in TCRdb, only in-frame clones are kept and a portion is missing. The sample holds about 260,000 clones, less than 30% seen once. Sequenced input: naive CD4+ T cells from blood. All receptors derive from a woman aged 30 to 39 with type 1 diabetes.

The chain is built from TRBV5-1 and TRBJ2-2; no clear D. The germline CDR1 and CDR2 sequences are SGHRS and YFSETQ. V lost 2 bases and J lost 1, with 9 bases in between. CDR3 length equals 15 residues. CDR3 region: CASSLDTKNTGELFF. The CDR3 nucleotides are TGCGCCAGCAGCTTAGACACGAAGAACACCGGGGAGCTGTTTTTT.

This chain links TRBV9 with TRBJ2-7; TRBD2 might be the D (5 bases). Trimming removed 0 bases from V and 7 bases from J, with 20 bases in between. Germline lookup yields CDR1 SGDLS and CDR2 YYNGEE. This CDR3 is 16 amino acids long. DNA for the CDR3: TGTGCCAGCAGCGTAGATCCCCCTGGAGTGGGCGGGGAGCAGTACTTC. Translated, it gives CASSVDPPGVGGEQYF.

This clone was counted between two and nine times. J is TRBJ1-1 and V is TRBV5-1; 7 nucleotides line up with TRBD1. CDR1 and CDR2 from the germline V gene are SGHRS and YFSETQ. The CDR3 extends over 15 amino acids. V shed 5 bases, J shed 1 base, and the junction held 8 bases outside the gene matches. The CDR3 region has the DNA TGCGCCAGCAGTTTCGCCGGGACAGCGAACACTGAAGCTTTCTTT. Its protein is CASSFAGTANTEAFF.

This clone has just a few counts. V and J are TRBV9 and TRBJ2-2; TRBD2 is a possible D gene (6 bases). V lost 7 bases and J lost 1, with 11 bases in between. Germline values: CDR1 SGDLS, CDR2 YYNGEE. The CDR3 loop spans 14 amino acids. The CDR3 DNA reads TGTGCCAGCGACGGGAGAGGGAACACCGGGGAGCTGTTTTTT. Protein product: CASDGRGNTGELFF.

The rearrangement links TRBV6-5 to TRBJ2-3; perhaps TRBD2 as D (7 bases). The CDR3 has 15 amino acids. Per the germline V gene, CDR1 is MNHEY and CDR2 is SVGAGI. The V and J ends lost 6 bases and 8 bases respectively, with 21 bases between them. Written as DNA, the CDR3 is TGTGCCAGCAGCTCACTAGCCGGGGGGCATTCTACGCAGTATTTT. Translation: CASSSLAGGHSTQYF.

This clone was counted between two and nine times. The J gene is TRBJ1-1, the V gene TRBV19; 8 bases match TRBD1. Trimming cost V 3 bases and J 10 bases; bases outside gene matches: 10. The CDR3 runs 14 residues. The germline CDR1 and CDR2 sequences are LNHDA and SQIVND (reference sequence). CDR3 sequence (DNA): TGTGCCAGTAGTATCGGGACAGGAAAAGGGACAGCTTTCTTT. Amino acids: CASSIGTGKGTAFF. The whole variable domain, filled in from reference TRBV19 and TRBJ1-1, reads DGGITQSPKYLFRKEGQNVTLSCEQNLNHDAMYWYRQDPGQGLRLIYYSQIVNDFQKGDIAEGYSVSREKKESFPLTVTSAQKNPTAFYLCASSIGTGKGTAFFGQGTRLTVV.

The table lists this clone with a few counts. V usage is TRBV28 and J usage is TRBJ1-2, with D possibly being TRBD1 (5 bases). Looked up from germline, CDR1 is MDHEN and CDR2 is SYDVKM. Trimming cost V 3 bases and J 4 bases, with 12 bases left between them. This CDR3 region has 14 residues. The CDR3 nucleotides are TGTGCCAGCAGTTTTTACAGACAGAGCTATGGCTACACCTTC. This gives the protein CASSFYRQSYGYTF.

The V and J genes are TRBV6-1 and TRBJ2-1; no reliable D call. The germline V gene encodes CDR1 MNHNS and CDR2 SASEGT. Trimming removed 2 bases from V and 7 bases from J, with 12 bases in between. This CDR3 has 14 residues. The CDR3 is CASSEQRAGNEQFF. CDR3 nucleotides: TGTGCCAGCAGTGAACAGAGAGCCGGGAATGAGCAGTTCTTC.

The chain recombines TRBV25-1 with TRBJ2-5, with 9 bases lining up with TRBD2. Germline V lookup: CDR1 MGHDK, CDR2 SYGVNS. The V gene end was trimmed by 4 bases and the J gene end by 4 bases; junction bases not matched to a gene: 16. The CDR3 consists of 18 residues. The CDR3 coding sequence is TGTGCCAGCAGTGGGTACGATTTAGCGGGAGACGGGAGAGAGACCCAGTACTTC. It translates to CASSGYDLAGDGRETQYF.

This rearrangement joins TRBV29-1 to TRBJ1-5, with 7 bases fitting TRBD1. The CDR3 contains 13 residues. The germline gives CDR1 SQVTM, CDR2 ANQGSEA. Unmatched junction bases numbered 4, after V lost 6 bases and J lost 2 bases. The CDR3 reads CSVTGLGNQPQHF. CDR3 nucleotides: TGCAGCGTGACAGGGTTAGGCAATCAGCCCCAGCATTTT.

This clone was detected a few times. The J gene is TRBJ1-5, the V gene TRBV30; the D gene is possibly TRBD1 (6 bases). Looked up from germline, CDR1 is GTSNPN and CDR2 is SVGIG (reference sequence). Trimming removed 4 bases from V and 5 bases from J, with 15 bases in between. The CDR3 is 14 residues long. CDR3 sequence reads: CAWTRQGHDQPQHF. The CDR3 DNA sequence: TGTGCCTGGACTAGGCAGGGGCACGATCAGCCCCAGCATTTT.

This clone was detected a few times. This sequence joins TRBV19 and TRBJ1-5; D might be TRBD1 (6 bases). The CDR3 runs to 13 residues. From germline, CDR1 is LNHDA and CDR2 SQIVND (reference sequence). V lost 5 bases and J 11 bases, leaving 16 bases between the germline ends. DNA for the CDR3: TGTGCCAGTAGTGGGACACAACTTCTATCCCAGCATTTT. It yields the protein CASSGTQLLSQHF. The full variable domain, completed using reference TRBV19 and TRBJ1-5, is DGGITQSPKYLFRKEGQNVTLSCEQNLNHDAMYWYRQDPGQGLRLIYYSQIVNDFQKGDIAEGYSVSREKKESFPLTVTSAQKNPTAFYLCASSGTQLLSQHFGDGTRLSIL.

This clone was counted between two and nine times. The chain employs TRBV28 and TRBJ2-1; 7 positions match TRBD1. The CDR3 runs to 15 residues. Trimming removed 6 bases from V and 5 bases from J; junction bases left unmatched: 10. Per the germline V gene, CDR1 is MDHEN and CDR2 is SYDVKM. CDR3 protein: CASSPGQSYHNEQFF. Here the CDR3 DNA reads TGTGCCAGCAGCCCGGGACAGTCATATCACAATGAGCAGTTCTTC. Combining the CDR3 with reference TRBV28 and TRBJ2-1 gives the whole variable domain DVKVTQSSRYLVKRTGEKVFLECVQDMDHENMFWYRQDPGLGLRLIYFSYDVKMKEKGDIPEGYSVSREKKERFSLILESASTNQTSMYLCASSPGQSYHNEQFFGPGTRLTVL.

V and J are TRBV2 and TRBJ2-1; 9 bases agree with TRBD2. This CDR3 has 17 residues. With V trimmed by 0 bases and J by 8 bases, 11 bases remained unmatched. Germline V gene sequence: CDR1 SNHLY, CDR2 FYNNEI. The CDR3 is CASSEAWGGRGVDEQFF. The CDR3 DNA follows: TGTGCCAGCAGTGAAGCGTGGGGCGGGAGGGGTGTCGATGAGCAGTTCTTC. Together with reference TRBV2 and TRBJ2-1, the CDR3 gives the full variable domain: EPEVTQTPSHQVTQMGQEVILRCVPISNHLYFYWYRQILGQKVEFLVSFYNNEISEKSEIFDDQFSVERPDGSNFTLKIRSTKLEDSAMYFCASSEAWGGRGVDEQFFGPGTRLTVL.

The J gene is TRBJ2-1, the V gene TRBV7-3; unclear D gene. The CDR3 loop spans 12 amino acids. Per germline, CDR1 SGHTA and CDR2 FQGTGA. Trimming took off 5 bases at V and 8 bases at J, with 10 bases between the two ends. CDR3 sequence (DNA): TGTGCCAGCAGCGAGATGCCACATGAGCAGTTCTTC. Translated: CASSEMPHEQFF.

The chain joins TRBV30 to TRBJ1-5; D uncertain. The CDR3 consists of 13 residues. V lost 2 bases to trimming and J lost 5 bases, with 10 bases between them. Germline V gives CDR1 GTSNPN, CDR2 SVGIG (reference sequence). For the CDR3, the DNA is TGTGCCTGGAGTTTGGGAGAAGATCAGCCCCAGCATTTT. It encodes CAWSLGEDQPQHF.

V usage is TRBV2 and J usage is TRBJ1-2; 7 bases agree with TRBD1. Germline CDR1 and CDR2: SNHLY and FYNNEI. This CDR3 is built from 13 residues. V lost 7 bases and J lost 5; bases outside the gene matches: 7. The CDR3 DNA reads as TGTGCCAGCACGGAGGGGGCAGTGTATGGCTACACCTTC. This encodes CASTEGAVYGYTF.

The chain is built from TRBV7-8 and TRBJ2-7, with TRBD2 matching 9 bases. The germline V gene encodes CDR1 SGHVS and CDR2 FQNEAQ. The V gene end was trimmed by 4 bases and the J gene end by 4 bases; junction bases not matched to a gene: 11. This CDR3 spans 16 amino acids. DNA of the CDR3: TGTGCCAGCAGCTCTTATAGACTAGCGGATAGGTACGAGCAGTACTTC. Its translation is CASSSYRLADRYEQYF.

CDR3 DNA: TGTGCCAGCAGTCCCCGGGACAGGGTTTACGAGCAGTACTTC. Protein sequence: CASSPRDRVYEQYF. The rearrangement joins TRBV2 to TRBJ2-7, with 9 bases that match TRBD1. This CDR3 has 14 residues. V trimming: 5 bases; J trimming: 4 bases; junction bases outside the gene matches: 6. Germline-derived CDR1 and CDR2 are SNHLY and FYNNEI.

This clone was counted only a few times. The V gene is TRBV30, the J gene TRBJ1-1, with a tentative D call TRBD1 (5 bases). The germline V gene has CDR1 GTSNPN and CDR2 SVGIG (reference sequence). The CDR3 runs 12 residues. Trimming removed 5 bases at V and 4 bases at J, with 11 bases between. The CDR3 is CAWVRDGTEAFF. As DNA, the CDR3 is TGTGCCTGGGTCAGGGATGGCACTGAAGCTTTCTTT.

This clone was seen a handful of times. The CDR3 sequence is CASSPQTDRIGNTIYF. CDR3 DNA sequence: TGTGCCAGTAGTCCTCAAACGGACAGGATCGGAAACACCATATATTTT. This chain connects TRBV19 to TRBJ1-3, with 7 bases that match TRBD1. CDR1 LNHDA and CDR2 SQIVND come from the germline V gene (reference sequence). The CDR3 is 16 amino acids. After removal of 5 bases from V and 4 bases from J, the junction contained 11 bases not matched to a gene.

The chain links TRBV5-1 to TRBJ2-7; 8 bases line up with TRBD1. V lost 2 bases to trimming and J lost 5 bases; unmatched junction nucleotides: 6. Germline V CDR1 and CDR2: SGHRS, YFSETQ. This CDR3 is 14 amino acids long. CDR3 coding DNA: TGCGCCAGCAGCTTCCTGGACAGGGCCGACGAGCAGTACTTC. Translated: CASSFLDRADEQYF.

This clone was seen more than once but under ten times. The V call is TRBV6-5, the J call TRBJ1-1, with TRBD1 as a possible D gene (6 bases). The CDR3 has 14 amino acids. In germline, CDR1 is MNHEY, CDR2 SVGAGI. V dropped 0 bases and J dropped 1 base, with 6 bases sitting between them. CDR3 nucleotide sequence: TGTGCCAGCAGTTACTCGACAGGGAACACTGAAGCTTTCTTT. It codes for CASSYSTGNTEAFF.